Listed below are T cell receptor beta chains from one sample, sequenced in a study of T cell responses to AZD1222 COVID-19 vaccine. The table came from immunoSEQ multiplex PCR; TCRdb's copy has only in-frame clones and leaves some out. The sample has approximately 130,000 clones, 90% to 95% seen once. The sequenced sample was peripheral blood, obtained on day 0 of AZD1222 vaccination. The receptors shown here come from an adult in good health. CDR3s include the opening cysteine and the closing phenylalanine or tryptophan. A D gene is named only where the DNA matches it firmly. Some rows mark clone size as missing; the rest say once, few, many or name a class of expanded clone.

V gene	clone size	D gene	J gene	CDR3 protein	CDR3 DNA
TRBV5-1	.	.	TRBJ1-4	CASSPQGRDEKLFF	TGCGCCAGCAGCCCTCAGGGGAGGGATGAAAAACTGTTTTTT
TRBV18	once	.	TRBJ1-2	CASSPPPSESYGYTF	TGTGCCAGCTCACCACCCCCAAGCGAAAGCTATGGCTACACCTTC
TRBV4-1	.	.	TRBJ2-5	CASSQGALSQKETQYF	TGCGCCAGCAGCCAAGGGGCCCTATCGCAAAAAGAGACCCAGTACTTC
TRBV10-3	.	.	TRBJ1-2	CAISGRDTTRGYGYTF	TGTGCCATCAGTGGCCGGGACACCACCCGGGGCTATGGCTACACCTTC
TRBV7-8	.	.	TRBJ1-3	CASSLAFGGGNTIYF	TGTGCCAGCAGCTTAGCGTTCGGGGGTGGAAACACCATATATTTT
TRBV20-1	once	TRBD1	TRBJ2-5	CSASREEGAVEETQYF	TGCAGTGCTAGTCGCGAAGAGGGGGCCGTGGAGGAGACCCAGTACTTC
TRBV6-5	.	.	TRBJ1-1	CASSRTVENTEAFF	TGTGCCAGCAGTCGGACAGTGGAGAACACTGAAGCTTTCTTT
TRBV5-1	.	TRBD1	TRBJ2-2	CASSLSRLGQANTGELFF	TGCGCCAGCAGCTTGTCCCGGCTGGGACAGGCGAACACCGGGGAGCTGTTTTTT
TRBV20-1	few	.	TRBJ1-2	CSASYGSHYGYTF	TGCAGTGCTAGTTACGGCAGCCACTATGGCTACACCTTC
TRBV28	.	TRBD2	TRBJ2-7	CASSLSSGISYEQYF	TGTGCCAGCAGTTTATCTAGCGGGATCTCCTACGAGCAGTACTTC
TRBV7-9	.	TRBD1	TRBJ1-4	CASSLDRGRVEKLFF	TGTGCCAGCAGCTTAGACAGGGGTAGAGTGGAAAAACTGTTTTTT
TRBV5-1	.	TRBD1	TRBJ1-4	CASSSGQGRGTSTNEKLFF	TGCGCCAGCAGCTCAGGACAGGGTAGAGGGACCTCAACTAATGAAAAACTGTTTTTT
TRBV27	once	TRBD2	TRBJ2-5	CASSGGGVSIRGRERETQYF	TGTGCCAGCTCAGGGGGTGGAGTTAGCATACGCGGGAGGGAGAGGGAGACCCAGTACTTC
TRBV6-5	once	.	TRBJ2-7	CASSYRAPSQQYF	TGTGCCAGCAGTTACAGGGCCCCGTCCCAGCAGTACTTC
TRBV5-6	few	TRBD2	TRBJ2-1	CASRETSGTSGEQFF	TGTGCCAGCAGGGAGACTAGCGGGACTTCAGGTGAGCAGTTCTTC
TRBV29-1	.	.	TRBJ2-3	CSLGGGQTDTQYF	TGCAGCTTGGGGGGAGGACAGACAGATACGCAGTATTTT
TRBV7-9	.	TRBD1	TRBJ2-7	CASSGTGNHEQYF	TGTGCCAGCAGTGGGACAGGGAATCACGAGCAGTACTTC
TRBV7-3	.	TRBD2	TRBJ2-1	CASSLRLTSGSSRSYNEQFF	TGTGCCAGCAGCTTACGGTTGACTAGCGGGAGTTCCCGATCCTACAATGAGCAGTTCTTC
TRBV19	.	.	TRBJ2-2	CASSIESRRAVGGELFF	TGTGCCAGTAGTATAGAATCCCGCCGAGCCGTGGGCGGGGAGCTGTTTTTT
TRBV9	.	.	TRBJ1-3	CASSVESSGNTIYF	TGTGCCAGCAGCGTAGAGAGCTCTGGAAACACCATATATTTT
TRBV27	.	.	TRBJ1-6	CASTNGRYNSPLHF	TGTGCCAGCACCAATGGGCGATATAATTCACCCCTCCACTTT
TRBV19	.	.	TRBJ2-3	CASSIPGTPTDTQYF	TGTGCCAGTAGTATACCCGGGACACCCACGGATACGCAGTATTTT
TRBV30	.	.	TRBJ1-6	CAWSTSDSSPLHF	TGTGCCTGGAGTACCTCGGACAGTTCACCCCTCCACTTT
TRBV11-3	.	TRBD1	TRBJ2-1	CASSLNRGRNNEQFF	TGTGCCAGCAGCTTAAACAGGGGGCGAAACAATGAGCAGTTCTTC
TRBV5-1	once	.	TRBJ2-5	CASSFSTGPQETQYF	TGCGCCAGCAGCTTTTCGACTGGCCCCCAAGAGACCCAGTACTTC
TRBV2	.	.	TRBJ1-5	CASQGVGDQPQHF	TGTGCCAGCCAAGGAGTAGGGGATCAGCCCCAGCATTTT
TRBV28	.	TRBD1	TRBJ1-1	CASSLMGRRQGNAFF	TGTGCCAGCAGTTTAATGGGTCGGAGACAGGGTAATGCTTTCTTT
TRBV12-3/TRBV12-4	.	TRBD1	TRBJ1-2	CASKYRGLFGYTF	TGTGCCAGCAAATACAGGGGGTTGTTTGGCTACACCTTC
TRBV21-1	.	.	TRBJ1-5	CASSNYWRQPPVRGNQPQHF	TGTGCCAGCAGCAATTATTGGCGACAACCTCCTGTCCGGGGCAATCAGCCCCAGCATTTT
TRBV28	.	TRBD1	TRBJ2-1	CASSTLQQGFYEQFF	TGTGCCAGCAGTACACTACAACAGGGGTTTTATGAGCAGTTCTTC
TRBV4-2	.	.	TRBJ2-7	CASSPYGGSGYEQYF	TGTGCCAGCAGCCCCTATGGTGGTAGCGGTTACGAGCAGTACTTC
TRBV7-2	once	TRBD1	TRBJ1-5	CASSLGGTGVGPQHF	TGTGCCAGCAGCTTAGGGGGGACAGGGGTTGGGCCCCAGCATTTT
TRBV27	.	.	TRBJ2-4	CASSLWGSPSAKNIQYF	TGTGCCAGCAGTTTATGGGGTAGCCCGTCAGCCAAAAACATTCAGTACTTC
TRBV28	.	.	TRBJ1-2	CASSLGRGYGYTF	TGTGCCAGCAGTTTGGGCAGGGGCTATGGCTACACCTTC
TRBV28	.	TRBD1	TRBJ1-6	CASGTGPSPLHF	TGTGCCAGCGGGACAGGGCCTTCACCCCTCCACTTT
TRBV15	.	TRBD2	TRBJ2-1	CATSRGLAEGYNEQFF	TGTGCCACCAGTAGGGGACTAGCGGAGGGGTACAATGAGCAGTTCTTC
TRBV28	.	.	TRBJ1-6	CASSTGQITNSPLHF	TGTGCCAGCAGTACCGGACAGATAACTAATTCACCCCTCCACTTT
TRBV19	.	TRBD1	TRBJ1-1	CASKRRTGGFFNTEAFF	TGTGCCAGTAAAAGAAGGACAGGGGGCTTCTTTAACACTGAAGCTTTCTTT
TRBV30	.	.	TRBJ1-6	CAWSVTPGQSPLHF	TGTGCCTGGAGTGTAACACCAGGGCAATCACCCCTCCACTTT
TRBV27	.	.	TRBJ1-1	CASSLIGPPNTEAFF	TGTGCCAGCAGTCTCATCGGGCCCCCCAACACTGAAGCTTTCTTT
TRBV15	.	.	TRBJ1-3	CATSVNSGNTIYF	TGTGCCACCAGCGTTAACAGCGGAAACACCATATATTTT
TRBV12-3/TRBV12-4	.	.	TRBJ1-6	CASRGTANSPLHF	TGTGCCAGCAGGGGGACGGCCAATTCACCCCTCCACTTT
TRBV7-9	.	TRBD2	TRBJ2-3	CASSLEAGGSTDTQYF	TGTGCCAGCAGCTTAGAAGCGGGAGGGAGCACAGATACGCAGTATTTT
TRBV6-2/TRBV6-3	.	.	TRBJ1-1	CASSYAQIEAFF	TGTGCCAGCAGTTACGCCCAGATTGAAGCTTTCTTT
TRBV5-1	.	.	TRBJ1-2	CASSLGQGNGYTF	TGCGCCAGCAGCTTGGGGCAGGGGAACGGCTACACCTTC
TRBV6-6	.	.	TRBJ2-1	CASDWEQNNEQFF	TGTGCCAGCGATTGGGAACAGAACAATGAGCAGTTCTTC
TRBV3-1/TRBV3-2	.	TRBD1	TRBJ1-3	CASSQVGQGAGNTIYF	TGTGCCAGCAGCCAAGTTGGACAGGGGGCTGGAAACACCATATATTTT
TRBV7-2	.	.	TRBJ1-1	CASSSPGFTEAFF	TGTGCCAGCAGCTCCCCGGGGTTTACTGAAGCTTTCTTT